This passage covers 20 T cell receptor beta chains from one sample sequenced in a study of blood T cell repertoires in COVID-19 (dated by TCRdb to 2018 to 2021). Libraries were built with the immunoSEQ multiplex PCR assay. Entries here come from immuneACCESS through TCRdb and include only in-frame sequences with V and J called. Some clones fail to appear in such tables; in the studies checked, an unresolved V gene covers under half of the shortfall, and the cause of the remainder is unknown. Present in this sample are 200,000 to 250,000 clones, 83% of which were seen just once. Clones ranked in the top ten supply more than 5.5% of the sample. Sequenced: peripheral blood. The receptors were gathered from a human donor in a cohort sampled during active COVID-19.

CDR3 in amino acids: CASSQALTGVADTQYF. The CDR3 bases are TGCGCCAGCAGCCAGGCCTTGACAGGGGTGGCAGATACGCAGTATTTT. The V call is TRBV4-1, the J call TRBJ2-3; 8 bases fit TRBD1. CDR1 MGHRA and CDR2 YSYEKL come from the germline V gene. Germline trimming cut 3 bases from V and 4 bases from J; bases unmatched to any gene: 9. The CDR3 sequence is 16 residues long.

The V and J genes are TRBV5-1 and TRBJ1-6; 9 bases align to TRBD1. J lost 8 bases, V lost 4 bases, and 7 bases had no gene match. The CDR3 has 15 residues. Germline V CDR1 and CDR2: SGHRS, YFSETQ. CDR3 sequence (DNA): TGCGCCAGCAGCGGTTGGACAGGGGAATATTCACCCCTCCACTTT. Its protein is CASSGWTGEYSPLHF.

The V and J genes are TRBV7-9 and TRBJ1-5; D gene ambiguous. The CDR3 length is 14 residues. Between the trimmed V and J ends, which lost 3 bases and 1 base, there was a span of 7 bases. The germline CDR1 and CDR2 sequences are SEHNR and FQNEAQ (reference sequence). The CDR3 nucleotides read TGTGCCAGCAGCTTGGCCGGGAGCAATCAGCCCCAGCATTTT. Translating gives CASSLAGSNQPQHF.

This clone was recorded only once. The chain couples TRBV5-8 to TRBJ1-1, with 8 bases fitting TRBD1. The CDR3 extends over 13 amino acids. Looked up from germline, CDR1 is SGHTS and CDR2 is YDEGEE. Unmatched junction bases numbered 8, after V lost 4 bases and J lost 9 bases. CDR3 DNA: TGTGCCAGCAGCCCGGACAGGGTTTTTAAAGCTTTCTTT. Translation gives CASSPDRVFKAFF.

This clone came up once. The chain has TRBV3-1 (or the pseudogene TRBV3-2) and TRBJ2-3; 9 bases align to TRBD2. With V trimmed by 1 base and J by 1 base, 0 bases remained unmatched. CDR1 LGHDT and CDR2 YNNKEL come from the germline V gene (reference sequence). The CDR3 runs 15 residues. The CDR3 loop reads CASSQGLAGTDTQYF. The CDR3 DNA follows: TGTGCCAGCAGCCAAGGACTAGCGGGCACAGATACGCAGTATTTT.

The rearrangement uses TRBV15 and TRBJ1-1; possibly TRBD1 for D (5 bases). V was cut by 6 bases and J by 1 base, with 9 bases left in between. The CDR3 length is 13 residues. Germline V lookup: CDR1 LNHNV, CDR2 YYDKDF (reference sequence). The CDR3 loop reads CATRWGQNTEAFF. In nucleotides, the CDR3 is TGTGCCACCAGATGGGGCCAGAACACTGAAGCTTTCTTT.

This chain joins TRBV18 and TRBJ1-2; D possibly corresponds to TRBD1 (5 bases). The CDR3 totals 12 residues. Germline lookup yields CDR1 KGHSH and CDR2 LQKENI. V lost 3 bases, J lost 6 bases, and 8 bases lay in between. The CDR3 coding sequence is TGTGCCAGCTCACCGGGGCGGAATGGCTACACCTTC. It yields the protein CASSPGRNGYTF.

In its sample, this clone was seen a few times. CDR3 protein: CASSRTGAPDTQYF. CDR3 sequence (DNA): TGTGCCAGCAGTCGCACAGGGGCCCCAGATACGCAGTATTTT. This chain joins TRBV6-5 and TRBJ2-3; 7 nucleotides align to TRBD1. The length of the CDR3 is 14 residues. From germline, CDR1 is MNHEY and CDR2 SVGAGI. Trimming removed 5 bases from V and 4 bases from J; junction bases left unmatched: 6.

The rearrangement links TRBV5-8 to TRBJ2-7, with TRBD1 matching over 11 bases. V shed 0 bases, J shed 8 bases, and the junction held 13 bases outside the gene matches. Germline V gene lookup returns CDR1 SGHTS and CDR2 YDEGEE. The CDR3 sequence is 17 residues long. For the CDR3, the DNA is TGTGCCAGCAGCTTGGTCATGAACTCGGACAGGGGGCTTAAGCAGTACTTC. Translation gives CASSLVMNSDRGLKQYF.

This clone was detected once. For the CDR3, the DNA is TGCAGTGCTAGCCGGGTAACGGAGCAGTACTTC. Translated, it gives CSASRVTEQYF. This chain uses TRBV20-1 with TRBJ2-7; D not resolved. The CDR3 has 11 residues. The ends were cut back, 3 bases at V and 7 bases at J, with 10 bases in the middle. Germline V gene sequence: CDR1 DFQATT, CDR2 SNEGSKA (reference sequence).

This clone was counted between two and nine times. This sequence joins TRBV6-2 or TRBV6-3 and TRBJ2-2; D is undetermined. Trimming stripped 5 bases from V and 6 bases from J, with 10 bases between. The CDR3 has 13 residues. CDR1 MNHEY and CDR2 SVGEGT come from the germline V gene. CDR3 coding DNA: TGTGCCAGCAGTCAGTCTGATTCCGGGGAGCTGTTTTTT. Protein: CASSQSDSGELFF.

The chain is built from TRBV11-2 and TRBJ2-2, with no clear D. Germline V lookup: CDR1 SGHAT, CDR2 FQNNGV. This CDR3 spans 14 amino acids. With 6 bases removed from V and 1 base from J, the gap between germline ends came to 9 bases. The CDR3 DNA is TGTGCCAGCAGGTCCTCCGGGAACACCGGGGAGCTGTTTTTT. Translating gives CASRSSGNTGELFF.

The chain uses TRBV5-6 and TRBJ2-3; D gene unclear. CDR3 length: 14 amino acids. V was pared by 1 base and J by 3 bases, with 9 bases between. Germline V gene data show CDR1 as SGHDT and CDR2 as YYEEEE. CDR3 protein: CASSLLGGTDTQYF. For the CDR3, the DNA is TGTGCCAGCAGCTTGCTAGGTGGGACAGATACGCAGTATTTT.

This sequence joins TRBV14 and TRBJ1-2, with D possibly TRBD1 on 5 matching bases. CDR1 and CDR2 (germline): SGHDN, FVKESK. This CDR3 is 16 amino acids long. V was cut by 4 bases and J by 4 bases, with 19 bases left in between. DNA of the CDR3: TGTGCCAGCAGCCTGTCTAGGGGTCCCACATCCTATGGCTACACCTTC. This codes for CASSLSRGPTSYGYTF.

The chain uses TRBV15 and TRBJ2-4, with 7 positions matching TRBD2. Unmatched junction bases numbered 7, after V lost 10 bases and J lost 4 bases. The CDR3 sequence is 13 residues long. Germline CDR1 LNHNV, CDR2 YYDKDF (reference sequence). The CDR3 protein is CAIALAVKNIQYF. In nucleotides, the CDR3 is TGTGCCATCGCGCTAGCGGTTAAAAACATTCAGTACTTC.

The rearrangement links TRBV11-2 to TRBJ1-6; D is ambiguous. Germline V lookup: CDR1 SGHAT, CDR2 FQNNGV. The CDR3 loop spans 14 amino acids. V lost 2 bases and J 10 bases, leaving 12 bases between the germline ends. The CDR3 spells CASSLNNPVSPLHF. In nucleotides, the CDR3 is TGTGCCAGCAGCTTAAACAACCCAGTATCACCCCTCCACTTT.

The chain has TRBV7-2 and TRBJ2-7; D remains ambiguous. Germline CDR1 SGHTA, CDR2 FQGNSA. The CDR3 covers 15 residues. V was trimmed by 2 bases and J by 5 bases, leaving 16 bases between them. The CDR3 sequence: CASSLSGSVPHEQYF. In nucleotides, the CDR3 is TGTGCCAGCAGCTTATCCGGGTCAGTCCCCCACGAGCAGTACTTC.

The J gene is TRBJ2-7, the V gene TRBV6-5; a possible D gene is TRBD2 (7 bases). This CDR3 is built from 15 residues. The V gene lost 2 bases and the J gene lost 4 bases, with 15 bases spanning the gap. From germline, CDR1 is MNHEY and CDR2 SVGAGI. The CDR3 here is CASSYARGAFYEQYF. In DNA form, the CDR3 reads TGTGCCAGCAGTTACGCTCGGGGGGCCTTTTACGAGCAGTACTTC.

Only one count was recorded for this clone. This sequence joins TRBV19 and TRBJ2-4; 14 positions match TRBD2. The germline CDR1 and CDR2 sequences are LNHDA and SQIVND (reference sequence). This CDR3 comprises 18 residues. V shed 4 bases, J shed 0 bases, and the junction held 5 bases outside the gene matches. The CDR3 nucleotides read TGTGCCAGTAGTACGCGACTAGCGGGGGGGTTAGCCAAAAACATTCAGTACTTC. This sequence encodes CASSTRLAGGLAKNIQYF.

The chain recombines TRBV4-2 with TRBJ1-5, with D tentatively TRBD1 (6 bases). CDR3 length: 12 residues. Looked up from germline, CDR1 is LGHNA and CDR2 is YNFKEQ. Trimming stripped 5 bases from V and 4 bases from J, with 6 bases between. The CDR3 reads CASSDRNQPQHF. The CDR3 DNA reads TGTGCCAGCAGCGACAGGAATCAGCCCCAGCATTTT.